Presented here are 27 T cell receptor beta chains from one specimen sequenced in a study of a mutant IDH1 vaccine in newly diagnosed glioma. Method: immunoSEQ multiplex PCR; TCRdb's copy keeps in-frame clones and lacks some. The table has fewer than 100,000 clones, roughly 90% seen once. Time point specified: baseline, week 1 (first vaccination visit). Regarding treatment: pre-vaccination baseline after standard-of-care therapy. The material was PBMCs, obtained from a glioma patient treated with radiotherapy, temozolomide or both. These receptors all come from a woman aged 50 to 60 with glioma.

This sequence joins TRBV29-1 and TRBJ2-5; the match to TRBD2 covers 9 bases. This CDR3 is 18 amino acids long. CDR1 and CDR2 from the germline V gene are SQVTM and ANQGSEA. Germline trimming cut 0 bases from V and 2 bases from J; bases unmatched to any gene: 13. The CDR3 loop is CSVEDPGLARHGQETQYF. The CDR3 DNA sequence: TGCAGCGTTGAAGATCCCGGACTAGCGCGGCATGGTCAAGAGACCCAGTACTTC. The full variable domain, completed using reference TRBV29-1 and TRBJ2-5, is SAVISQKPSRDICQRGTSLTIQCQVDSQVTMMFWYRQQPGQSLTLIATANQGSEATYESGFVIDKFPISRPNLTFSTLTVSNMSPEDSSIYLCSVEDPGLARHGQETQYFGPGTRLLVL.

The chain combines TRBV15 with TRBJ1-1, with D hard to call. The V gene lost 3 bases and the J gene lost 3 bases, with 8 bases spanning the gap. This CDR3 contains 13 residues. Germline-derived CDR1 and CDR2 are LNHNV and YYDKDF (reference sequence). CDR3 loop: CATSSRGDTEAFF. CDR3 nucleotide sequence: TGTGCCACCAGCAGCCGGGGAGACACTGAAGCTTTCTTT.

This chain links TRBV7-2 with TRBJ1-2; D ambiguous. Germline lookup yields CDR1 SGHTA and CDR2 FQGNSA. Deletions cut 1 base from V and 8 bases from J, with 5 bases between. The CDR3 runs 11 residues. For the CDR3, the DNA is TGTGCCAGCAGCTTAGGGAGGGGCTACACCTTC. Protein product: CASSLGRGYTF.

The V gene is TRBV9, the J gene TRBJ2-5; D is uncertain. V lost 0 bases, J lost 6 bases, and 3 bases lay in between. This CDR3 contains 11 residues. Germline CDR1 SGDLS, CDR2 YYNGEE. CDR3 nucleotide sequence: TGTGCCAGCAGCGTAGACAAGACCCAGTACTTC. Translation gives CASSVDKTQYF.

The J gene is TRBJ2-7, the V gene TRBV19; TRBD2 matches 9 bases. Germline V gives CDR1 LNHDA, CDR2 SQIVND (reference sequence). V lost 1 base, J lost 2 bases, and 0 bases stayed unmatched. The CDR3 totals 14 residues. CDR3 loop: CASSIASGAYEQYF. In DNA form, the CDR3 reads TGTGCCAGTAGTATAGCTAGCGGGGCCTACGAGCAGTACTTC.

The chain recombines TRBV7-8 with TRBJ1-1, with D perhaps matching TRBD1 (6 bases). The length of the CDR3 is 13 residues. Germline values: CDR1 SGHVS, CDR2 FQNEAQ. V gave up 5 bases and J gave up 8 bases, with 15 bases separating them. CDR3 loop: CASSHSGGAEAFF. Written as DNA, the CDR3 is TGTGCCAGCAGCCACTCGGGGGGCGCAGAAGCTTTCTTT.

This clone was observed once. The CDR3 DNA follows: TGTGCCAGCACACGGGCAGACTCTGGAAACACCATATATTTT. This sequence encodes CASTRADSGNTIYF. The V call is TRBV28, the J call TRBJ1-3; D gene uncertain. From germline, CDR1 is MDHEN and CDR2 SYDVKM. V was shortened by 7 bases and J by 0 bases, with 10 bases between the two germline ends. The CDR3 totals 14 residues.

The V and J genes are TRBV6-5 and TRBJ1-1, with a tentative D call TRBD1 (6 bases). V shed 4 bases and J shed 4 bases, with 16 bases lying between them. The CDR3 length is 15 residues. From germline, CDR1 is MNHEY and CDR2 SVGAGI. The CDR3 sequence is CASSSGQIRSTEAFF. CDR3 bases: TGTGCCAGCAGTTCGGGACAAATTAGGAGCACTGAAGCTTTCTTT.

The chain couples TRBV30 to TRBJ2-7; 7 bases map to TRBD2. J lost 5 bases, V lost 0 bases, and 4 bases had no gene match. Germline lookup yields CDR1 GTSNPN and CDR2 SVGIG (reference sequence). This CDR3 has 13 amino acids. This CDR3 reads CAWSVREVHEQYF. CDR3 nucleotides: TGTGCCTGGAGTGTTCGGGAGGTCCACGAGCAGTACTTC.

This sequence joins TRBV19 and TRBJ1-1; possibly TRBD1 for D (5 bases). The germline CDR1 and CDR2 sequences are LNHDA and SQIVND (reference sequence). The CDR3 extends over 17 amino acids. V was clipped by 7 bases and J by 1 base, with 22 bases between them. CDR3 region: CASKYMGQGSSNTEAFF. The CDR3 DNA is TGTGCCAGTAAGTATATGGGTCAGGGTTCTTCGAACACTGAAGCTTTCTTT.

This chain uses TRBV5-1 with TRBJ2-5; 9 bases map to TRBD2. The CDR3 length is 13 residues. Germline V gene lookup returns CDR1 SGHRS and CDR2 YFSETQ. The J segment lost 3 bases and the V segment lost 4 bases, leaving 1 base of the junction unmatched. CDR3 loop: CASSPSGKETQYF. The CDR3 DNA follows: TGCGCCAGCAGCCCTAGCGGGAAAGAGACCCAGTACTTC.

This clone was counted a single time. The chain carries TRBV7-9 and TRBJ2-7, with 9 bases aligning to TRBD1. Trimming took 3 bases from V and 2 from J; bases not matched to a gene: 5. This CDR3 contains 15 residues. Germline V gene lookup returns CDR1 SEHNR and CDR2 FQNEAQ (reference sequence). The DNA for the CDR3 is TGTGCCAGCAGCTTCTTGACAGGGGGTGCCTACGAGCAGTACTTC. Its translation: CASSFLTGGAYEQYF.

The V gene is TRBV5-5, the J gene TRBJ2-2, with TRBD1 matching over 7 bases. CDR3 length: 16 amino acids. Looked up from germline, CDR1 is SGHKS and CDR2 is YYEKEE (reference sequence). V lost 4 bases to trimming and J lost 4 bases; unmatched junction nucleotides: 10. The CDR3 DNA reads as TGTGCCAGCAGCCCGGACAGGCCCCTACTCACCGGGGAGCTGTTTTTT. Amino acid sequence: CASSPDRPLLTGELFF.

CDR3 region: CASSAPKYSNQPQHF. CDR3 sequence (DNA): TGTGCCAGCAGTGCCCCGAAGTATAGCAATCAGCCCCAGCATTTT. The J gene is TRBJ1-5, the V gene TRBV2; D remains ambiguous. The CDR3 totals 15 residues. Germline assignment: CDR1 SNHLY and CDR2 FYNNEI. The V end was cut by 4 bases, the J end by 0 bases, with 10 bases between.

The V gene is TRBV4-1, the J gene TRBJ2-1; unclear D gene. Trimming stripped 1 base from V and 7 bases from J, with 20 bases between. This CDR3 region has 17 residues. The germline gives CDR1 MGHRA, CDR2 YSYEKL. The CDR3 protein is CASSQVRLLLGRNEQFF. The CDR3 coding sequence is TGCGCCAGCAGCCAAGTCCGACTCCTTCTAGGACGAAATGAGCAGTTCTTC.

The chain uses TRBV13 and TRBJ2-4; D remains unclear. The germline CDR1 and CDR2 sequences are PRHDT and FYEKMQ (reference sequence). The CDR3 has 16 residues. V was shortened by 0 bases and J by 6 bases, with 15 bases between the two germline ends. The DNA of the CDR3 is TGTGCCAGCAGCTTAGGTTCGGGTACCCTGGGAAACATTCAGTACTTC. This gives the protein CASSLGSGTLGNIQYF.

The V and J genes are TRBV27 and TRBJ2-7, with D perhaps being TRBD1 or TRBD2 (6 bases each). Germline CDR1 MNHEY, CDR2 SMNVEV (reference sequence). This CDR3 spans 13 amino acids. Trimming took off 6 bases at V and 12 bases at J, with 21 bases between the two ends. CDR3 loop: CASSLGGTDRRYF. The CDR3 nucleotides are TGTGCCAGCAGCTTAGGGGGGACGGACCGTAGGTACTTC.

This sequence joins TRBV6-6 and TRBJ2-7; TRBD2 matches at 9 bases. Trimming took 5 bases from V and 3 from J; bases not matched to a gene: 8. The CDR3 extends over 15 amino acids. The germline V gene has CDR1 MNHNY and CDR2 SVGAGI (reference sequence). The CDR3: CASSGGSGSSYEQYF. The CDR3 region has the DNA TGTGCCAGCAGTGGAGGTAGCGGGAGTAGCTACGAGCAGTACTTC.

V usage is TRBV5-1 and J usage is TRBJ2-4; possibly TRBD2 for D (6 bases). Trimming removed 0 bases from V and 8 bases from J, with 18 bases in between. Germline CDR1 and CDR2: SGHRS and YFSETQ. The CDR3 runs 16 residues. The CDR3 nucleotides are TGCGCCAGCAGCTTGGAACCCCCTACAAGCGGGCACATTCAGTACTTC. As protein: CASSLEPPTSGHIQYF.

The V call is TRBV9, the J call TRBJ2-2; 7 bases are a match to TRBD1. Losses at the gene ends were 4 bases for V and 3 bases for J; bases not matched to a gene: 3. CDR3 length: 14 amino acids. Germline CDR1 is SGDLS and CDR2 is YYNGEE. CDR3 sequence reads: CASSRDSHTGELFF. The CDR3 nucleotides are TGTGCCAGCAGCAGGGACAGCCACACCGGGGAGCTGTTTTTT.

The CDR3 reads CAWRTGPSSGNTIYF. The CDR3 DNA follows: TGTGCCTGGAGGACAGGGCCTAGCTCTGGAAACACCATATATTTT. The rearrangement joins TRBV30 to TRBJ1-3; 7 bases align to TRBD1. V lost 3 bases and J lost 0; bases outside the gene matches: 5. The CDR3 has 15 residues. Germline loops: CDR1 GTSNPN, CDR2 SVGIG (reference sequence).

CDR3 nucleotides: TGTGCCAGCAGCCTACTCCAGGGAACCGGGGAGCTGTTTTTT. Amino acids: CASSLLQGTGELFF. The chain employs TRBV7-3 and TRBJ2-2; D possibly corresponds to TRBD1 (5 bases). The CDR3 length is 14 residues. With 5 bases removed from V and 5 bases from J, the gap between germline ends came to 12 bases. The V gene's germline CDR1 is SGHTA and CDR2 FQGTGA.

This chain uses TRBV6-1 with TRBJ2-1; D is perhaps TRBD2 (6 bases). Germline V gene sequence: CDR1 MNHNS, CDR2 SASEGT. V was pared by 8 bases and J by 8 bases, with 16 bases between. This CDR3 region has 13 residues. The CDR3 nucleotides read TGTGCCAGCGGGGGGATAGCGGCCTATGAGCAGTTCTTC. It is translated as CASGGIAAYEQFF.

The CDR3 sequence is CASSLGQQETQYF. For the CDR3, the DNA is TGTGCCAGCAGCTTGGGACAGCAAGAGACCCAGTACTTC. The chain carries TRBV5-8 and TRBJ2-5, with TRBD1 as a possible D gene (5 bases). This CDR3 is 13 amino acids long. The germline V gene encodes CDR1 SGHTS and CDR2 YDEGEE. V lost 0 bases, J lost 2 bases, and 5 bases lay in between.

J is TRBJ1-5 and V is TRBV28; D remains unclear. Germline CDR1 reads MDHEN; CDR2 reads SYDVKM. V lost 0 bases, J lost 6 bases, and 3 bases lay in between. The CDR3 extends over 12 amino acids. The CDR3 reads CASSLWGQPQHF. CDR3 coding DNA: TGTGCCAGCAGTTTATGGGGTCAGCCCCAGCATTTT.

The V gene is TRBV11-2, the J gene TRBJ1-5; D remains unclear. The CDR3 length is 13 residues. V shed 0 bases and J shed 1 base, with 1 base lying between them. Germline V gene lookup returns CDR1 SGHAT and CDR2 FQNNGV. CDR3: CASSLESNQPQHF. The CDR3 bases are TGTGCCAGCAGCTTAGAGAGCAATCAGCCCCAGCATTTT.

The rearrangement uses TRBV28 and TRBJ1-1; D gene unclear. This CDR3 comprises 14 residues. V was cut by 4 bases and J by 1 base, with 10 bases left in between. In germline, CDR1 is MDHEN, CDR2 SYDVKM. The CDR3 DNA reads TGTGCCAGCAGTTCGTATAAGAGGAACACTGAAGCTTTCTTT. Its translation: CASSSYKRNTEAFF.